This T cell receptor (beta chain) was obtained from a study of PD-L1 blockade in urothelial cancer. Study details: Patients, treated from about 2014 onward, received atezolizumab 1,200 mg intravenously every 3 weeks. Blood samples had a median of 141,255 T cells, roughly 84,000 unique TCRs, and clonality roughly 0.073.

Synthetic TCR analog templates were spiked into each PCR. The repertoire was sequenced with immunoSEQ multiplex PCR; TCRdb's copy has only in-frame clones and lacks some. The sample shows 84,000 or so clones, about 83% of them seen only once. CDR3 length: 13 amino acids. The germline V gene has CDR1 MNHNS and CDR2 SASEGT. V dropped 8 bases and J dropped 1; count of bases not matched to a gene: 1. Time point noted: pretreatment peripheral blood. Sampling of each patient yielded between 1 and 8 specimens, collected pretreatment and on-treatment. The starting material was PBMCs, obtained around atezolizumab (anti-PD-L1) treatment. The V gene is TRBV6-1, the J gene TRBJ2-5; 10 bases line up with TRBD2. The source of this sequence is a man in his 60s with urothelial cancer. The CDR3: CASRTSGQETQYF. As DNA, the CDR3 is TGTGCCAGCCGGACTAGCGGCCAAGAGACCCAGTACTTC.